These 17 T cell receptor beta chains were sequenced from one sample in a study of beta chain features in type 1 diabetes. Expressed TCRB transcripts got sequenced, as all isolated RNA was reverse transcribed. The table came from immunoSEQ multiplex PCR; TCRdb's copy has only in-frame clones and leaves some out. The sample lists around 430,000 clones; approximately 31% were seen once. The sequenced material came from naive CD4+ T cells from blood. These receptors all stem from a man aged 18-30 years in good health.

The V gene is TRBV11-2, the J gene TRBJ2-3; the D is unclear. The germline V gene has CDR1 SGHAT and CDR2 FQNNGV. The CDR3 contains 15 residues. V lost 3 bases, J lost 4 bases, and 14 bases lay in between. As DNA, the CDR3 is TGTGCCAGCAGCTTCTCTCCCGGAACGGCAGATACGCAGTATTTT. Its protein is CASSFSPGTADTQYF.

V gene TRBV7-9 combines with J gene TRBJ1-4; D uncertain. Deletions cut 3 bases from V and 2 bases from J, with 7 bases between. This CDR3 is 14 amino acids long. Germline V CDR1 and CDR2: SEHNR, FQNEAQ (reference sequence). The CDR3 bases are TGTGCCAGCAGCTTTACTCTGACTAATGAAAAACTGTTTTTT. It yields the protein CASSFTLTNEKLFF.

The chain employs TRBV9 and TRBJ2-7, with D perhaps matching TRBD1 (6 bases). V was pared by 4 bases and J by 6 bases, with 14 bases between. This CDR3 region has 13 residues. Germline-derived CDR1 and CDR2 are SGDLS and YYNGEE. The CDR3 nucleotides are TGTGCCAGCAGCCGAGGGGGAGAGGGCGAGCAGTACTTC. This codes for CASSRGGEGEQYF.

This clone appeared a few times. V is TRBV30 and J is TRBJ2-1, with 12 bases aligning to TRBD2. The CDR3 loop spans 16 amino acids. V lost 2 bases and J lost 8; bases outside the gene matches: 10. CDR1 is GTSNPN, CDR2 SVGIG, per germline (reference sequence). CDR3 sequence: CAWSRGLAGKSDEQFF. CDR3 coding DNA: TGTGCCTGGAGTCGAGGACTAGCGGGGAAGTCCGATGAGCAGTTCTTC.

About this clone: The identical CDR3 is also encoded by other nucleotide sequences in the sample. The J gene is TRBJ2-3, the V gene TRBV7-9, with D perhaps TRBD1 or TRBD2 (5 bases each). Germline CDR1 and CDR2: SEHNR and FQNEAQ (reference sequence). V was pared by 5 bases and J by 2 bases, with 11 bases between. This CDR3 comprises 14 residues. CDR3 nucleotide sequence: TGTGCCAGCAGCCTAACCGGGACCACAGATACGCAGTATTTT. Its translation: CASSLTGTTDTQYF.

This clone appeared a few times. The rearrangement links TRBV2 to TRBJ2-3; the D gene is possibly TRBD2 (5 bases). The CDR3 contains 14 residues. V was pared by 4 bases and J by 1 base, with 9 bases between. Germline V lookup: CDR1 SNHLY, CDR2 FYNNEI. The CDR3 sequence is CASSVAGGTDTQYF. CDR3 bases: TGTGCCAGCAGTGTTGCGGGCGGCACAGATACGCAGTATTTT.

V usage is TRBV28 and J usage is TRBJ2-7, with 7 bases aligning to TRBD1. Germline values: CDR1 MDHEN, CDR2 SYDVKM. The CDR3 loop spans 14 amino acids. Trimming took 6 bases from V and 0 from J; bases not matched to a gene: 5. The CDR3 protein is CASRGDSYSYEQYF. The CDR3 nucleotides read TGTGCCAGCAGAGGGGACAGCTACTCCTACGAGCAGTACTTC.

The rearrangement links TRBV30 to TRBJ1-1, with D tentatively TRBD1 (5 bases). CDR1 GTSNPN and CDR2 SVGIG come from the germline V gene (reference sequence). With 3 bases removed from V and 10 bases from J, the gap between germline ends came to 15 bases. The CDR3 sequence is 12 residues long. DNA for the CDR3: TGTGCCTGGAGAGGGGTCACCCGGGGAGCTTTCTTT. It encodes CAWRGVTRGAFF.

This clone showed up just a few times. The chain joins TRBV30 to TRBJ2-1, with TRBD2 as a possible D gene (6 bases). This CDR3 has 14 amino acids. V lost 0 bases, J lost 9 bases, and 15 bases lay in between. CDR1 and CDR2 from the germline V gene are GTSNPN and SVGIG (reference sequence). CDR3 DNA: TGTGCCTGGAGTGTACTAAAGGGACTGAGTGAGCAGTTCTTC. Translating gives CAWSVLKGLSEQFF.

The chain joins TRBV4-3 to TRBJ2-5; D is uncertain. V shed 0 bases and J shed 5 bases, with 7 bases lying between them. Germline V gene sequence: CDR1 LGHNA, CDR2 YSLEER. This CDR3 has 13 residues. CDR3 DNA sequence: TGCGCCAGCAGCCAAGATGAAGGGGAGACCCAGTACTTC. As protein: CASSQDEGETQYF.

The chain recombines TRBV5-1 with TRBJ2-3, with unresolved D. The CDR3 spans 12 residues. Per the germline V gene, CDR1 is SGHRS and CDR2 is YFSETQ. V was trimmed by 0 bases and J by 7 bases, leaving 6 bases between them. CDR3 in amino acids: CASSLAENTQYF. DNA of the CDR3: TGCGCCAGCAGCTTGGCTGAGAATACGCAGTATTTT.

This rearrangement joins TRBV11-2 to TRBJ2-1; D gene uncertain. CDR3 length equals 14 residues. V lost 4 bases to trimming and J lost 9 bases, with 16 bases between them. The germline V gene has CDR1 SGHAT and CDR2 FQNNGV. CDR3 DNA sequence: TGTGCCAGCAGCTCCACAACCCTCCTAGGTGAGCAGTTCTTC. It is translated as CASSSTTLLGEQFF.

The V gene is TRBV19, the J gene TRBJ2-7, with TRBD1 as a possible D gene (6 bases). Trimming removed 4 bases at V and 4 bases at J, with 8 bases between. Germline V gene lookup returns CDR1 LNHDA and CDR2 SQIVND (reference sequence). This CDR3 has 12 amino acids. DNA of the CDR3: TGTGCCAGTAGTACCGACAGGTACGAGCAGTACTTC. Translation gives CASSTDRYEQYF.

This chain links TRBV30 with TRBJ2-7, with D perhaps being TRBD1 or TRBD2 (5 bases each). Germline CDR1 GTSNPN, CDR2 SVGIG (reference sequence). This CDR3 is built from 14 residues. Trimming stripped 4 bases from V and 3 bases from J, with 16 bases between. Here the CDR3 reads CAWNPGRSFYEQYF. CDR3 coding DNA: TGTGCCTGGAATCCGGGACGAAGTTTCTACGAGCAGTACTTC.

The chain has TRBV19 and TRBJ2-2; D is possibly TRBD1 (5 bases). V gave up 3 bases and J gave up 5 bases, with 13 bases separating them. Looked up from germline, CDR1 is LNHDA and CDR2 is SQIVND (reference sequence). There are 15 residues in the CDR3. Here the CDR3 DNA reads TGTGCCAGTAGTATTACAGGAATGGGAACCGGGGAGCTGTTTTTT. This sequence encodes CASSITGMGTGELFF.

The rearrangement joins TRBV11-2 to TRBJ1-5; 7 nucleotides match TRBD1. Germline V gene lookup returns CDR1 SGHAT and CDR2 FQNNGV. This CDR3 is 16 amino acids long. V dropped 5 bases and J dropped 2; count of bases not matched to a gene: 9. CDR3 protein: CASSVGEGARNQPQHF. The DNA for the CDR3 is TGTGCCAGCAGCGTAGGCGAGGGGGCGCGCAATCAGCCCCAGCATTTT.

This clone has just a few counts. The genes are TRBV4-3 and TRBJ2-3, with 10 bases lining up with TRBD2. Germline lookup yields CDR1 LGHNA and CDR2 YSLEER. After removal of 5 bases from V and 3 bases from J, the junction contained 8 bases not matched to a gene. The CDR3 covers 16 residues. This CDR3 reads CASSDRRTSGTDTQYF. CDR3 bases: TGCGCCAGCAGCGACCGCCGGACTAGCGGAACAGATACGCAGTATTTT.